Included here is one T cell receptor beta chain sequence, with context. What it binds is not known. The authors ran a second PCR of about 6 to 11 cycles using a sample-barcoded 5' primer and a J-beta primer mix. TCRdb called the 5' RACE reads again in MiXCR, with one record for every CDR3 protein. This sample yields 1.5 million to 2 million distinct CDR3 sequences, of which 28% are seen a single time; 7.7% belongs to the top ten. The data were obtained in a study of blood T cells in healthy people across ages. Findings of the study overall: Strongly correlated with naive T cell percentage was TCR beta diversity.

V shed 8 bases and J shed 5 bases, with 13 bases lying between them. The CDR3 has 12 residues. The germline CDR1 and CDR2 sequences are MNHNY and SVGAGI (reference sequence). A minimum of 6 million PBMCs was isolated per sample. The chain links TRBV6-6 to TRBJ2-7, with a tentative D call TRBD2 (6 bases). Sequencing used blood. The TCR comes from a woman aged 25 to 39 in good health. This CDR3 reads CASGGVLHEQYF. The CDR3 DNA follows: TGTGCCAGCGGCGGGGTCCTCCACGAGCAGTACTTC.